This entry concerns a single T cell receptor beta chain. Its specificity is unknown. This sample is drawn from a study of cytomegalovirus exposure and HLA in healthy donors. Study findings and constraints: Researchers reported that a few CMV-associated chains were confirmed in vitro as CMV antigen-specific. In an earlier analysis, about 90% or about 30%: the productive usage of most TCR beta V segments.

Primers included in the PCR were 60 Vbeta and 13 Jbeta primers. Some clones are missing from TCRdb's copy, which holds only in-frame ones; the method was immunoSEQ multiplex PCR. In the table there are some 150,000 clones, 80% of which are singletons. CDR3 length equals 13 residues. The V gene lost 4 bases and the J gene lost 6 bases, with 10 bases spanning the gap. From germline, CDR1 is MNHEY and CDR2 SMNVEV (reference sequence). The sample was PBMCs. The source of this sequence is a man younger than 40 in good health and CMV-seronegative. The chain couples TRBV27 to TRBJ2-1; D is possibly TRBD1 (6 bases). CDR3 in DNA: TGTGCCAGCAGTTCACAGGGCATCAATGAGCAGTTCTTC. This sequence encodes CASSSQGINEQFF.